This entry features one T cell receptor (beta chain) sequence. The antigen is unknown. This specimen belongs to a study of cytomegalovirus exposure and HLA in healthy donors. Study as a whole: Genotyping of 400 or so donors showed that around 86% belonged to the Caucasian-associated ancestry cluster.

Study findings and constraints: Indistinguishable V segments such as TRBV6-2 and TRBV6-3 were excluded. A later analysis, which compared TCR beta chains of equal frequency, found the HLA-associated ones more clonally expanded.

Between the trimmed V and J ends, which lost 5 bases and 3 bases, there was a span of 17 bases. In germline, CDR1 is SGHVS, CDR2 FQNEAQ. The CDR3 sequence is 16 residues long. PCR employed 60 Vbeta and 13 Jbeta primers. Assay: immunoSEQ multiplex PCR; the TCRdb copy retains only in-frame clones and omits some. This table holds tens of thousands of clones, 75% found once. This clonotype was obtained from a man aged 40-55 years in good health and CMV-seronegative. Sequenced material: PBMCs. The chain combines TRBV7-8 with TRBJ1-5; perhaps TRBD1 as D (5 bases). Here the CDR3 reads CASSPGVGGPNQPQHF. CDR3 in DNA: TGTGCCAGCAGCCCGGGGGTCGGCGGGCCCAATCAGCCCCAGCATTTT.